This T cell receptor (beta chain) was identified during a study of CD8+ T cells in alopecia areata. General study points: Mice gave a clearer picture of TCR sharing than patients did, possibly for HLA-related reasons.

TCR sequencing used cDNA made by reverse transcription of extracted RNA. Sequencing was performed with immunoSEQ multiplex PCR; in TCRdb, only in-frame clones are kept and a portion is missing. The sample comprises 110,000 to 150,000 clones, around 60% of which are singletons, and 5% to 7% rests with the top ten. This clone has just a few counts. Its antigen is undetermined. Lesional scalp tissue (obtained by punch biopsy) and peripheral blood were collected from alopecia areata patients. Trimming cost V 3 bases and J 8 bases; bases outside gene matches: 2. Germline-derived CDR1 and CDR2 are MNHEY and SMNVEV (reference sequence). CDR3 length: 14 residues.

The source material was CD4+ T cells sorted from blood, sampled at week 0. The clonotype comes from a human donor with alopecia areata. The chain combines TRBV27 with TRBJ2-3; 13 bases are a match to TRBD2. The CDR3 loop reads CASSFGTSGVTQYF. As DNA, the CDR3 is TGTGCCAGCAGTTTCGGGACTAGCGGGGTTACGCAGTATTTT.